This T cell receptor beta chain was captured in a study of T cells expressing NK-cell markers. General study points: Dominant NKG2C+ clonotypes were found to form about 1.0-7.5% of CD8+ T cells in several donors. The HCMV specificity of the expanded NKG2C+ T cell clones stayed unresolved.

Concerning this clonotype itself: The antigen remains unidentified.

TCRdb re-called the 5' RACE reads; every CDR3 protein appears as one record, without DNA. The repertoire table contains 250,000 or so distinct CDR3 sequences. Looked up from germline, CDR1 is MNHNS and CDR2 is SASEGT. This CDR3 spans 14 amino acids. The sample taken for sequencing was blood T cells: a sorted CD56 or NKG2C T cell subset, CD4+ or CD8+ T cells, or bulk PBMC T cells (not recorded which). This TCR was sampled from a woman between 18 and 75 years old in good health. The chain recombines TRBV6-1 with TRBJ2-4; TCRdb names TRBD1, which stays unverified in the absence of DNA. The CDR3 here is CASRNRGSKNIQYF.